The 11 T cell receptor beta chains below come from one sample, sequenced in a study of OX40 agonist ivuxolimab in advanced cancers. The protocol was immunoSEQ multiplex PCR, while the TCRdb copy is restricted to in-frame clones and leaves out a portion. The table has about 64,000 clones, roughly 80% seen once. This specimen consisted of CD4+ or CD8+ T cells sorted from blood, obtained in a trial of the OX40 agonist ivuxolimab. These receptors all stem from an adult with an advanced solid tumor such as melanoma, head and neck, liver or kidney cancer.

The V and J genes are TRBV9 and TRBJ2-3, with 11 bases lining up with TRBD2. This CDR3 spans 16 amino acids. V gave up 4 bases and J gave up 4 bases; unmatched junction bases: 8. CDR1 is SGDLS, CDR2 YYNGEE, per germline. The CDR3 coding sequence is TGTGCCAGCAGCCTAAGACTAGCGGGAAGTCCAGATACGCAGTATTTT. Encoded protein: CASSLRLAGSPDTQYF.

This chain links TRBV19 with TRBJ1-5; D unresolved. The CDR3 is made up of 16 amino acids. V lost 4 bases and J 2 bases, leaving 15 bases between the germline ends. Germline V gives CDR1 LNHDA, CDR2 SQIVND (reference sequence). This CDR3 is CASSTAGEVGNQPQHF. The CDR3 nucleotides are TGTGCCAGTAGTACGGCCGGGGAGGTTGGCAATCAGCCCCAGCATTTT.

Regarding this clone: The sample has other DNA sequences that encode this CDR3 too. This chain joins TRBV19 and TRBJ2-1, with TRBD2 matching 10 bases. The CDR3 consists of 15 residues. J was trimmed by 4 bases and V by 1 base; bases with no gene match: 1. The germline V gene encodes CDR1 LNHDA and CDR2 SQIVND (reference sequence). The CDR3 protein is CASSIGTSGYNEQFF. CDR3 sequence (DNA): TGTGCCAGTAGTATAGGGACTAGCGGATACAATGAGCAGTTCTTC.

This rearrangement joins TRBV5-1 to TRBJ2-3; 12 nucleotides match TRBD2. V shed 3 bases and J 0 bases; nucleotides not matched to a gene: 5. CDR1 and CDR2 (germline): SGHRS, YFSETQ. The CDR3 runs 17 residues. The DNA for the CDR3 is TGCGCCAGCAGCTATGATACTAGCGGGAGGAGCACAGATACGCAGTATTTT. Translation gives CASSYDTSGRSTDTQYF.

This chain connects TRBV10-1 to TRBJ2-1, with D tentatively TRBD2 (5 bases). Trimming removed 2 bases at V and 8 bases at J, with 13 bases between. This CDR3 has 14 residues. CDR1 is WNHNN and CDR2 is SYGVQD in the germline V gene (reference sequence). The CDR3 sequence is CASSEEGGSDEQFF. In DNA, the CDR3 is TGCGCCAGCAGTGAGGAGGGTGGGAGTGATGAGCAGTTCTTC.

This chain links TRBV5-1 with TRBJ1-5, with a possible D match to TRBD1 (5 bases). Germline V lookup: CDR1 SGHRS, CDR2 YFSETQ. The CDR3 sequence is 15 residues long. V was clipped by 5 bases and J by 7 bases, with 19 bases between them. CDR3: CASRPGGQGGQPQHF. For the CDR3, the DNA is TGCGCCAGCAGGCCTGGCGGGCAGGGAGGACAGCCCCAGCATTTT.

This clone was seen just once. The genes are TRBV10-3 and TRBJ1-1, with TRBD1 matching over 7 bases. The germline V gene encodes CDR1 ENHRY and CDR2 SYGVKD. This CDR3 is built from 14 residues. J lost 12 bases, V lost 0 bases, and 10 bases had no gene match. The CDR3 DNA sequence: TGTGCCATCAGTGAGTCCCGACAGGGATCCTCTCCTTTCTTT. It encodes CAISESRQGSSPFF.

The chain is built from TRBV6-5 and TRBJ1-2; D possibly corresponds to TRBD1 (6 bases). V was cut by 6 bases and J by 2 bases, with 13 bases left in between. Germline-derived CDR1 and CDR2 are MNHEY and SVGAGI. The CDR3 covers 14 residues. Here the CDR3 reads CASSSPQGNYGYTF. CDR3 coding DNA: TGTGCCAGCAGCTCCCCCCAGGGGAACTATGGCTACACCTTC.

This clone was counted only a few times. This chain uses TRBV6-1 with TRBJ1-5; 10 nucleotides line up with TRBD1. Germline V CDR1 and CDR2: MNHNS, SASEGT. With V trimmed by 2 bases and J by 5 bases, 6 bases remained unmatched. The CDR3 has 16 amino acids. This chain's CDR3 is CASSERLTGGDQPQHF. In DNA form, the CDR3 reads TGTGCCAGCAGTGAAAGGTTGACAGGGGGCGATCAGCCCCAGCATTTT.

As regards this clone: At the DNA level, this CDR3 is encoded by other sequences in the same sample as well. The chain uses TRBV15 and TRBJ1-4; no reliable D call. The CDR3 is 14 amino acids. V was shortened by 0 bases and J by 4 bases, with 6 bases between the two germline ends. Germline loops: CDR1 LNHNV, CDR2 YYDKDF (reference sequence). CDR3 region: CATSRDLGNEKLFF. The DNA of the CDR3 is TGTGCCACCAGCAGAGATCTCGGTAATGAAAAACTGTTTTTT.

V and J are TRBV7-9 and TRBJ1-1; no reliable D call. The V gene lost 1 base and the J gene lost 1 base, with 10 bases spanning the gap. The CDR3 totals 15 residues. The germline V gene encodes CDR1 SEHNR and CDR2 FQNEAQ (reference sequence). The CDR3 spells CASSLVGRTNTEAFF. The CDR3 nucleotides read TGTGCCAGCAGCTTAGTGGGCAGGACGAACACTGAAGCTTTCTTT. Together with reference TRBV7-9 and TRBJ1-1, the CDR3 gives the full variable domain: DTGVSQNPRHKITKRGQNVTFRCDPISEHNRLYWYRQTLGQGPEFLTYFQNEAQLEKSRLLSDRFSAERPKGSFSTLEIQRTEQGDSAMYLCASSLVGRTNTEAFFGQGTRLTVV.